Each of the 27 T cell receptor beta chains below was sequenced from the same sample in a study of blood T cells in healthy people across ages. Primers used in a second PCR of about 6 to 11 cycles were a sample-barcoded 5' primer and a J-beta primer mix. Via MiXCR, TCRdb re-called the 5' RACE reads, giving one row per CDR3 protein. The table lists approximately 810,000 distinct CDR3 sequences, 29% of them singletons, with roughly 17% in the top ten. The sequencing input was blood. These receptors were obtained from an elderly woman in good health.

This clonotype was found many times. The chain couples TRBV3-1 to TRBJ2-3; 11 positions match TRBD2. The CDR3 totals 15 residues. The ends lost 4 bases at V and 2 bases at J; junction bases unmatched: 2. The germline V gene has CDR1 LGHDT and CDR2 YNNKEL (reference sequence). In nucleotides, the CDR3 is TGTGCCAGCAGCCTACTAGCGGGGGACACAGATACGCAGTATTTT. Protein product: CASSLLAGDTDTQYF.

This clonotype was recorded at least ten times. The chain joins TRBV5-1 to TRBJ2-5; TRBD2 agrees at 9 bases. The CDR3 runs to 15 residues. The germline V gene encodes CDR1 SGHRS and CDR2 YFSETQ. With V trimmed by 1 base and J by 5 bases, 6 bases remained unmatched. CDR3 sequence: CASSLNAGGQETQYF. DNA for the CDR3: TGCGCCAGCAGCTTGAACGCGGGGGGGCAGGAGACCCAGTACTTC.

This clonotype was recorded many times. The V call is TRBV11-2, the J call TRBJ2-1, with D perhaps matching TRBD1 (5 bases). V was trimmed by 0 bases and J by 10 bases, leaving 7 bases between them. The CDR3 is 12 amino acids. Germline loops: CDR1 SGHAT, CDR2 FQNNGV. CDR3: CASSLERGEQFF. The CDR3 DNA reads as TGTGCCAGCAGCTTAGAAAGGGGCGAGCAGTTCTTC. The full variable domain, in which reference TRBV11-2 and TRBJ2-1 provide the parts outside the CDR3, is EAGVAQSPRYKIIEKRQSVAFWCNPISGHATLYWYQQILGQGPKLLIQFQNNGVVDDSQLPKDRFSAERLKGVDSTLKIQPAKLEDSAVYLCASSLERGEQFFGPGTRLTVL.

V usage is TRBV12-3 or TRBV12-4 and J usage is TRBJ2-1, with 8 bases aligning to TRBD2. Unmatched junction bases numbered 5, after V lost 3 bases and J lost 4 bases. This CDR3 is built from 15 residues. Here the CDR3 reads CASSFRAGGYNEQFF. The DNA for the CDR3 is TGTGCCAGCAGTTTTAGGGCGGGGGGTTACAATGAGCAGTTCTTC.

A few counts support this clonotype. The chain combines TRBV6-2 or TRBV6-3 with TRBJ2-5; D remains ambiguous. The CDR3 spans 14 residues. V gave up 2 bases and J gave up 1 base, with 8 bases separating them. Germline loops: CDR1 MNHEY, CDR2 SVGEGT. In DNA form, the CDR3 reads TGTGCCAGCAGTTACACCGGACGCCAAGAGACCCAGTACTTC. Its translation: CASSYTGRQETQYF.

This clonotype was seen repeatedly, ten times or more. The V call is TRBV29-1, the J call TRBJ2-3; the D gene is possibly TRBD1 (6 bases). Germline assignment: CDR1 SQVTM and CDR2 ANQGSEA. Trimming removed 6 bases from V and 4 bases from J, with 17 bases in between. CDR3 size: 14 residues. Here the CDR3 DNA reads TGCAGCGTCTCAGGGGTACTTGGTGCAGATACGCAGTATTTT. It yields the protein CSVSGVLGADTQYF.

Regarding this clonotype: The junction departs from germline at one end; a sequencing error may be responsible. The CDR3 DNA reads as TGTGCCAGCAGTTTAGGACAGGGTCCCTACAATGAGCAGTACTTC. Translating gives CASSLGQGPYNEQYF. The V gene is TRBV11-2, the J gene TRBJ2-1, with 8 bases matching TRBD1. The J call may be faulty, since TRBJ2-7 better matches the DNA end. Germline CDR1 and CDR2: SGHAT and FQNNGV. The length of the CDR3 is 15 residues.

This clonotype was detected a few times. V gene TRBV30 combines with J gene TRBJ1-5, with D tentatively TRBD1 (6 bases). Per germline, CDR1 GTSNPN and CDR2 SVGIG (reference sequence). The CDR3 is 14 amino acids. Trimming cost V 1 base and J 6 bases, with 13 bases left between them. The CDR3 is CAWSAGTGSQPQHF. The CDR3, as DNA: TGTGCCTGGAGTGCGGGTACAGGGTCTCAGCCCCAGCATTTT. Based on the CDR3 plus reference TRBV30 and TRBJ1-5, the full variable domain is SQTIHQWPATLVQPVGSPLSLECTVEGTSNPNLYWYRQAAGRGLQLLFYSVGIGQISSEVPQNLSASRPQDRQFILSSKKLLLSDSGFYLCAWSAGTGSQPQHFGDGTRLSIL.

Ten or more counts support this clonotype. The rearrangement uses TRBV20-1 and TRBJ1-6, with a possible D match to TRBD1 (5 bases). Per germline, CDR1 DFQATT and CDR2 SNEGSKA (reference sequence). This CDR3 comprises 19 residues. The germline V and J ends were trimmed by 0 bases and 0 bases, with 18 bases remaining between them. This CDR3 reads CSARDQRTSLSSYNSPLHF. Here the CDR3 DNA reads TGCAGTGCTAGAGATCAAAGGACAAGTCTTAGCTCCTATAATTCACCCCTCCACTTT.

This clonotype has a handful of counts. J is TRBJ1-1 and V is TRBV5-5, with D uncertain. The CDR3 runs to 14 residues. V lost 2 bases and J 3 bases, leaving 11 bases between the germline ends. Germline-derived CDR1 and CDR2 are SGHKS and YYEKEE (reference sequence). CDR3: CASSLIDRDTEAFF. CDR3 DNA sequence: TGTGCCAGCAGCTTAATCGACCGGGACACTGAAGCTTTCTTT.

This clonotype was counted only a few times. V and J are TRBV12-3 or TRBV12-4 and TRBJ1-6; no firm D call. This CDR3 spans 14 amino acids. Trimming removed 3 bases at V and 12 bases at J, with 15 bases between. In nucleotides, the CDR3 is TGTGCCAGCAGTTTCCAGTTCCCACAAGTACCCCTCCACTTT. Its protein product is CASSFQFPQVPLHF.

This sequence joins TRBV7-8 and TRBJ1-1, with a tentative D call TRBD1 (5 bases). The CDR3 runs 16 residues. Germline loops: CDR1 SGHVS, CDR2 FQNEAQ. The V end lost 1 base, the J end lost 4 bases, and 16 bases lay between the germline ends. The CDR3 DNA follows: TGTGCCAGCAGCTTAGTATCCGGGTCGGGGGGCACTGAAGCTTTCTTT. Residues: CASSLVSGSGGTEAFF.

The chain carries TRBV28 and TRBJ1-6; 8 bases match TRBD1. The length of the CDR3 is 18 residues. The ends lost 6 bases at V and 0 bases at J; junction bases unmatched: 10. Germline loops: CDR1 MDHEN, CDR2 SYDVKM. The DNA of the CDR3 is TGTGCCAGCAGACGCAGGGGGCTCATTACCTCCTATAATTCACCCCTCCACTTT. It encodes CASRRRGLITSYNSPLHF.

The chain combines TRBV20-1 with TRBJ1-2; no firm D call. The V end was cut by 3 bases, the J end by 6 bases, with 11 bases between. Germline CDR1 DFQATT, CDR2 SNEGSKA (reference sequence). The CDR3 extends over 12 amino acids. CDR3 nucleotides: TGCAGTGCTAGTAGTACAGCTCATGGCTACACCTTC. This codes for CSASSTAHGYTF.

This chain uses TRBV28 with TRBJ1-1, with unresolved D. The CDR3 has 12 amino acids. From germline, CDR1 is MDHEN and CDR2 SYDVKM. The ends were cut back, 6 bases at V and 0 bases at J, with 5 bases in the middle. CDR3 sequence: CASRMLNTEAFF. The CDR3 nucleotides are TGTGCCAGCAGGATGTTGAACACTGAAGCTTTCTTT.

This chain joins TRBV30 and TRBJ1-4; D call uncertain. Germline V gives CDR1 GTSNPN, CDR2 SVGIG (reference sequence). This CDR3 is built from 16 residues. Trimming stripped 0 bases from V and 0 bases from J, with 11 bases between. This CDR3 is CAWSVSGSPTNEKLFF. Here the CDR3 DNA reads TGTGCCTGGAGTGTATCGGGGAGCCCAACTAATGAAAAACTGTTTTTT.

The table lists this clonotype with many counts. CDR3 in amino acids: CSAYSHGGSTDTQYF. The CDR3 nucleotides are TGCAGTGCTTACTCACACGGGGGGAGCACAGATACGCAGTATTTT. This rearrangement joins TRBV20-1 to TRBJ2-3; TRBD2 matches 7 bases. Germline V lookup: CDR1 DFQATT, CDR2 SNEGSKA (reference sequence). This CDR3 has 15 residues. V trimming: 5 bases; J trimming: 0 bases; junction bases outside the gene matches: 8.

Ten or more counts support this clonotype. This rearrangement joins TRBV2 to TRBJ2-1; TRBD2 is a possible D gene (6 bases). V lost 8 bases and J 1 base, leaving 15 bases between the germline ends. Germline V gene lookup returns CDR1 SNHLY and CDR2 FYNNEI. The CDR3 runs to 15 residues. The CDR3 region has the DNA TGTGCCAGCGCCAACCGGGGGTTATCCTACAATGAGCAGTTCTTC. Its translation: CASANRGLSYNEQFF.

This clonotype was counted many times. This chain connects TRBV7-2 to TRBJ1-4, with 9 bases fitting TRBD1. Germline assignment: CDR1 SGHTA and CDR2 FQGNSA. With 2 bases clipped from V and 8 bases from J, the junction kept 6 bases outside the gene matches. The CDR3 runs 15 residues. CDR3 sequence (DNA): TGTGCCAGCAGCTTACAACAGGGGGCACTCGAAAAACTGTTTTTT. Amino acid sequence: CASSLQQGALEKLFF. Supplemented by reference TRBV7-2 and TRBJ1-4, the full variable domain reads GAGVSQSPSNKVTEKGKDVELRCDPISGHTALYWYRQSLGQGLEFLIYFQGNSAPDKSGLPSDRFSAERTGGSVSTLTIQRTQQEDSAVYLCASSLQQGALEKLFFGSGTQLSVL.

This chain connects TRBV12-3 or TRBV12-4 to TRBJ2-1; D assignment may be TRBD1 or TRBD2 (6 bases each). Trimming stripped 8 bases from V and 7 bases from J, with 24 bases between. This CDR3 spans 16 amino acids. The CDR3 is CASVYRGEKGGNEQFF. CDR3 DNA: TGTGCCAGCGTTTATAGGGGGGAGAAGGGTGGGAATGAGCAGTTCTTC.

The chain joins TRBV12-3 or TRBV12-4 to TRBJ1-5; 8 bases are a match to TRBD1. With V trimmed by 5 bases and J by 0 bases, 6 bases remained unmatched. The CDR3 has 16 amino acids. The CDR3 sequence is CASSMTGAPSNQPQHF. The CDR3 nucleotides read TGTGCCAGCAGTATGACAGGGGCCCCTAGCAATCAGCCCCAGCATTTT.

This clonotype was seen at least ten times. The chain carries TRBV12-3 or TRBV12-4 and TRBJ1-2, with D maybe TRBD1 (5 bases). V lost 3 bases, J lost 6 bases, and 17 bases lay in between. This CDR3 spans 15 amino acids. CDR3 coding DNA: TGTGCCAGCAGTTTGGGGAGGCAGGGAGGGCATGGCTACACCTTC. This codes for CASSLGRQGGHGYTF.

V and J are TRBV12-5 and TRBJ1-5; TRBD1 might be the D (6 bases). Per germline, CDR1 LGHNT and CDR2 FRNRAP. Trimming left V 2 bases short and J 0 bases short, with 17 bases between. The CDR3 spans 18 residues. This chain's CDR3 is CASGLLRDKCYSNQPQHF. The CDR3, as DNA: TGTGCTAGTGGTTTGCTCCGGGACAAATGTTATAGCAATCAGCCCCAGCATTTT. Full variable domain (missing parts from reference TRBV12-5 and TRBJ1-5): DARVTQTPRHKVTEMGQEVTMRCQPILGHNTVFWYRQTMMQGLELLAYFRNRAPLDDSGMPKDRFSAEMPDATLATLKIQPSEPRDSAVYFCASGLLRDKCYSNQPQHFGDGTRLSIL.

CDR3 sequence (DNA): TGTGCCAGCAGCTCGACTAGCGCGTTCTACAATGAGCAGTTCTTC. Protein sequence: CASSSTSAFYNEQFF. The genes are TRBV7-2 and TRBJ2-1; 8 bases line up with TRBD2. The CDR3 loop spans 15 amino acids. V was pared by 4 bases and J by 3 bases, with 5 bases of the junction left unmatched. Germline lookup yields CDR1 SGHTA and CDR2 FQGNSA.

This clonotype occurred a few times. The chain combines TRBV14 with TRBJ1-1; possible D gene TRBD1, 5 bases. Per germline, CDR1 SGHDN and CDR2 FVKESK. Trimming stripped 2 bases from V and 0 bases from J, with 10 bases between. The CDR3 is 15 residues long. The CDR3 nucleotides are TGTGCCAGCAGCCAATTACAGGCCATGAACACTGAAGCTTTCTTT. This translates into CASSQLQAMNTEAFF.

There are a few counts of this clonotype. The V and J genes are TRBV20-1 and TRBJ2-3, with a weak D call TRBD1 (6 bases). CDR1 and CDR2 (germline): DFQATT, SNEGSKA (reference sequence). The ends were cut back, 0 bases at V and 5 bases at J, with 24 bases in the middle. This CDR3 contains 18 residues. The CDR3 DNA is TGCAGTGCTAGAGATCCCCTCCCCATCACGGGACAAGTAGATACGCAGTATTTT. This translates into CSARDPLPITGQVDTQYF.

This clonotype was observed at least ten times. CDR3 DNA sequence: TGTGCCAGCAGCAAAGAGGGGGGACTGACCAAAAACATTCAGTACTTC. This translates into CASSKEGGLTKNIQYF. The chain couples TRBV21-1 to TRBJ2-4; TRBD1 is taken as the D call from the table, unchecked against the DNA. TRBV21-1 is a recognized pseudogene. CDR3 length: 16 residues.